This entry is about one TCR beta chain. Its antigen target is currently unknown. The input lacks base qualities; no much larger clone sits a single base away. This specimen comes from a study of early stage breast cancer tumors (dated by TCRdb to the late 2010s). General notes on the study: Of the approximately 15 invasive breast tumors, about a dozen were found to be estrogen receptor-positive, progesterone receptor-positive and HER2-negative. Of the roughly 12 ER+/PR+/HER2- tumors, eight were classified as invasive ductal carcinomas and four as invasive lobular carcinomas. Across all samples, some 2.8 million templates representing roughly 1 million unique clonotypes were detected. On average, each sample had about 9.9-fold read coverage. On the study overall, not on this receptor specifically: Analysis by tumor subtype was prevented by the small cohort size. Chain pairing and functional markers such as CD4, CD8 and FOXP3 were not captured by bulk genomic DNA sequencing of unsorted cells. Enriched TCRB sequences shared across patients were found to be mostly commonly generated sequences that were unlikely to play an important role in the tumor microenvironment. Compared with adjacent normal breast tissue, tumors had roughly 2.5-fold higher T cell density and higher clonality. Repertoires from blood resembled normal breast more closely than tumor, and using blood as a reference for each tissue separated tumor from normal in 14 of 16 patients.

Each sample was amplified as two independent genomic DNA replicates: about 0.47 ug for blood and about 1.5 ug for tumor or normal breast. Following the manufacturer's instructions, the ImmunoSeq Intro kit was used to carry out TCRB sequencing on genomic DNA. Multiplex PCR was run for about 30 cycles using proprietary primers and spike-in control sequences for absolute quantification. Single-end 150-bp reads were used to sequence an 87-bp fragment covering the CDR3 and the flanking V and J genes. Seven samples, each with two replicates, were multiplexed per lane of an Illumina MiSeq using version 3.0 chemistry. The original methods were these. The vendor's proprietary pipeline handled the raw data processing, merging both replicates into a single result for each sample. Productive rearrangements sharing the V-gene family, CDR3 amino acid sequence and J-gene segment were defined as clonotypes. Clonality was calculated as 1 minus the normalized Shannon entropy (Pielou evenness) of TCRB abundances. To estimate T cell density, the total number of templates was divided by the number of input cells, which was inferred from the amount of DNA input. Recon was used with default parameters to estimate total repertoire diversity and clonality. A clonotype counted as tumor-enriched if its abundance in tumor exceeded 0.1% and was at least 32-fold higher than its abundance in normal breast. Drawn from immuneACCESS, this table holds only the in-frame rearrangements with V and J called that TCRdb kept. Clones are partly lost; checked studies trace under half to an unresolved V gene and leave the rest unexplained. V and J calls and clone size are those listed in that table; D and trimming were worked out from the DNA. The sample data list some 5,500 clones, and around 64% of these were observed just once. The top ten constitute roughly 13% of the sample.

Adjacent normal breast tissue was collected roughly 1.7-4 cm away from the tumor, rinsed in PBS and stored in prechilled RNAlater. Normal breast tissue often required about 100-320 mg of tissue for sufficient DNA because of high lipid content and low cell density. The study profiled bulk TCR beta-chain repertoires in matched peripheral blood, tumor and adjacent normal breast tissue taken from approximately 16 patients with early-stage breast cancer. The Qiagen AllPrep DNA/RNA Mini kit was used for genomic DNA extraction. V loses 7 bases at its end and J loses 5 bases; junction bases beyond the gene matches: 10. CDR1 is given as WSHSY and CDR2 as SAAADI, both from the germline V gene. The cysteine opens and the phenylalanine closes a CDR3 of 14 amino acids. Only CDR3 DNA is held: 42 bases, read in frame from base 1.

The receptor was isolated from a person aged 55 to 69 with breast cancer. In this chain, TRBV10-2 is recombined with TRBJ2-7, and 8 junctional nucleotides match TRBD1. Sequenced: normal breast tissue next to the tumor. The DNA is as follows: TGCGCCAGCAAGAATCAGGACAGGGACAACGAGCAGTACTTC. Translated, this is CASKNQDRDNEQYF.